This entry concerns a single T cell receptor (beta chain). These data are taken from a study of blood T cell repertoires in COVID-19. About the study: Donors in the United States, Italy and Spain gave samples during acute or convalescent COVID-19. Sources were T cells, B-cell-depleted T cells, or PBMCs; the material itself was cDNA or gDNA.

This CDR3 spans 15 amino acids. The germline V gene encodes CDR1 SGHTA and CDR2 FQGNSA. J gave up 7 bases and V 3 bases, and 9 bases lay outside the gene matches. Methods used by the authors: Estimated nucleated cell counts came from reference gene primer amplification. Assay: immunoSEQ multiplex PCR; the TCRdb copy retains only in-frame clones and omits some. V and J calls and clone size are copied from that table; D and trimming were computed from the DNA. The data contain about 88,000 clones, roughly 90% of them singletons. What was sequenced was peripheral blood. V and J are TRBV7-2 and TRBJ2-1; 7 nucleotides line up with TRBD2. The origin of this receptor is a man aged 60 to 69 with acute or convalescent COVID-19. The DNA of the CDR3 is TGTGCCAGCAGCTTGGATGGGAGGGCCGGTAATGAGCAGTTCTTC. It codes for CASSLDGRAGNEQFF. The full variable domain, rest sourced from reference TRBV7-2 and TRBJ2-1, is GAGVSQSPSNKVTEKGKDVELRCDPISGHTALYWYRQSLGQGLEFLIYFQGNSAPDKSGLPSDRFSAERTGGSVSTLTIQRTQQEDSAVYLCASSLDGRAGNEQFFGPGTRLTVL.